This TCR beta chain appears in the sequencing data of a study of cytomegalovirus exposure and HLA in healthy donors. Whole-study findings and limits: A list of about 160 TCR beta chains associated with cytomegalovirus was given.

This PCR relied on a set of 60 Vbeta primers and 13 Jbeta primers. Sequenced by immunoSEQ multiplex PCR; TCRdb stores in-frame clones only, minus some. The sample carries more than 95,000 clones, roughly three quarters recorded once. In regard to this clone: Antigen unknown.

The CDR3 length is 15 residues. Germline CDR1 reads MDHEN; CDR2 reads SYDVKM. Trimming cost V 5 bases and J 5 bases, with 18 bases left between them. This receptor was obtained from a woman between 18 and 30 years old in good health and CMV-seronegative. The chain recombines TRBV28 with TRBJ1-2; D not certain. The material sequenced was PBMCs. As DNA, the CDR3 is TGTGCCAGCAGTACTTCAGGTTACCTTGGGTATGGCTACACCTTC. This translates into CASSTSGYLGYGYTF.